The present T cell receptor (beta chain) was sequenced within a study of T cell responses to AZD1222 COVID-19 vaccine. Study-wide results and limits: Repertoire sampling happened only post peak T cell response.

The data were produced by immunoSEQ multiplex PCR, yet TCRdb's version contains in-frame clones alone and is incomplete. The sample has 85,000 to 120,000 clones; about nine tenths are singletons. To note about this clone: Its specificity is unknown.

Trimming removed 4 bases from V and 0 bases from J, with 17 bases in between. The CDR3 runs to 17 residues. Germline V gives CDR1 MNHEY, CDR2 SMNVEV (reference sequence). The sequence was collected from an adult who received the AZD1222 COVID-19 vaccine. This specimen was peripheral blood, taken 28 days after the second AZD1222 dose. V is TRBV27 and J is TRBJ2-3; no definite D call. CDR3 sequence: CASSSPPRRPSTDTQYF. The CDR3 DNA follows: TGTGCCAGCAGTTCCCCTCCGCGGAGACCTAGCACAGATACGCAGTATTTT.